Below are 23 T cell receptor beta chains sequenced from a single sample in a study of T cell changes during pregnancy in multiple sclerosis. Sequencing was performed with immunoSEQ multiplex PCR; in TCRdb, only in-frame clones are kept and a portion is missing. This sample has tens of thousands of clones; over 85% occur once, and the top ten carry 3% to 3.5%. The sequencing used peripheral blood, collected in the first trimester of pregnancy. Receptor source: a female donor in good health, enrolled as a control in a pregnancy study.

The chain uses TRBV5-1 and TRBJ2-3; the match to TRBD2 covers 8 bases. Germline loops: CDR1 SGHRS, CDR2 YFSETQ. This CDR3 spans 15 amino acids. Trimming removed 4 bases from V and 3 bases from J; junction bases left unmatched: 7. CDR3 loop: CASSGGSGATDTQYF. CDR3 in DNA: TGCGCCAGCAGCGGGGGTAGCGGGGCTACAGATACGCAGTATTTT. Full variable domain (missing parts from reference TRBV5-1 and TRBJ2-3): KAGVTQTPRYLIKTRGQQVTLSCSPISGHRSVSWYQQTPGQGLQFLFEYFSETQRNKGNFPGRFSGRQFSNSRSEMNVSTLELGDSALYLCASSGGSGATDTQYFGPGTRLTVL.

This clone appeared once. The rearrangement links TRBV11-2 to TRBJ2-7; TRBD1 matches at 9 bases. From germline, CDR1 is SGHAT and CDR2 FQNNGV. The trim removed 5 bases at V and 3 bases at J, leaving 8 bases unmatched. The CDR3 is 15 amino acids. CDR3 nucleotides: TGTGCCAGCAGCCGCACCTGGACAGGGGTCTACGAGCAGTACTTC. Protein product: CASSRTWTGVYEQYF.

This rearrangement joins TRBV6-1 to TRBJ1-5; D might be TRBD1 (5 bases). Germline CDR1 is MNHNS and CDR2 is SASEGT. This CDR3 has 14 amino acids. Trimming removed 8 bases at V and 0 bases at J, with 11 bases between. CDR3 loop: CASLVGHSNQPQHF. CDR3 sequence (DNA): TGTGCCAGCTTAGTAGGACATAGCAATCAGCCCCAGCATTTT.

V is TRBV15 and J is TRBJ1-1; D is ambiguous. CDR3 length equals 12 residues. In germline, CDR1 is LNHNV, CDR2 YYDKDF (reference sequence). V shed 2 bases and J shed 2 bases, with 3 bases lying between them. The CDR3 protein is CATSRLNTEAFF. Here the CDR3 DNA reads TGTGCCACCAGCAGACTTAACACTGAAGCTTTCTTT.

The rearrangement links TRBV21-1 to TRBJ1-1; the table's D gene call, TRBD1, was not cross checked with the DNA. TRBV21-1 constitutes a pseudogene. This CDR3 contains 14 residues. In nucleotides, the CDR3 is TGTGCCAGCAGCCCACAGGACAGGAACACTGAAGCTTTCTTT. Its translation: CASSPQDRNTEAFF.

This chain links TRBV4-2 with TRBJ2-1; no reliable D call. CDR3 length equals 13 residues. Trimming cost V 0 bases and J 7 bases, with 7 bases left between them. Germline V gene lookup returns CDR1 LGHNA and CDR2 YNFKEQ. Here the CDR3 DNA reads TGTGCCAGCAGCCAAGAATTAATGAATGAGCAGTTCTTC. Translation gives CASSQELMNEQFF.

The V gene is TRBV2, the J gene TRBJ1-5; D is uncertain. The CDR3 is 12 amino acids. Germline CDR1 reads SNHLY; CDR2 reads FYNNEI. V dropped 8 bases and J dropped 7 bases, with 12 bases sitting between them. CDR3 sequence (DNA): TGTGCCAGCGCCCGGGAGAGCCAGCCCCAGCATTTT. Translation gives CASARESQPQHF.

This clone showed up just once. This chain connects TRBV6-6 to TRBJ1-1; TRBD1 aligns across 8 bases. Germline V gene data show CDR1 as MNHNY and CDR2 as SVGAGI (reference sequence). The CDR3 is 14 residues long. The V and J ends lost 6 bases and 4 bases, in that order; junction bases with no gene match: 7. The DNA of the CDR3 is TGTGCCAGCAGCGGACAGGGAGTATCCACTGAAGCTTTCTTT. Protein: CASSGQGVSTEAFF.

This clone occurred once. The chain is built from TRBV29-1 and TRBJ2-7; 12 bases map to TRBD2. Germline V gene sequence: CDR1 SQVTM, CDR2 ANQGSEA. V shed 5 bases, J shed 4 bases, and the junction held 6 bases outside the gene matches. This CDR3 contains 14 residues. The CDR3 loop is CSVRLAGGRYEQYF. The CDR3 coding sequence is TGCAGCGTTAGGCTAGCGGGAGGGAGGTACGAGCAGTACTTC.

The V call is TRBV4-3, the J call TRBJ2-7; D possibly corresponds to TRBD1 (6 bases). CDR3 size: 14 residues. The germline CDR1 and CDR2 sequences are LGHNA and YSLEER. The ends were cut back, 1 base at V and 2 bases at J, with 9 bases in the middle. Here the CDR3 reads CASSQVPGAYEQYF. The CDR3, as DNA: TGCGCCAGCAGCCAAGTACCAGGGGCCTACGAGCAGTACTTC.

The genes are TRBV29-1 and TRBJ1-2; D uncertain. This CDR3 region has 15 residues. The germline V and J ends were trimmed by 2 bases and 0 bases, with 13 bases remaining between them. CDR1 SQVTM and CDR2 ANQGSEA come from the germline V gene. This CDR3 is CSVEISGWANYGYTF. CDR3 coding DNA: TGCAGCGTTGAAATCTCGGGTTGGGCTAACTATGGCTACACCTTC.

This clone has only one observation. In DNA, the CDR3 is TGTGCCAGCAGCCCAAAGGGGTTTCGGGAAAAACTGTTTTTT. This gives the protein CASSPKGFREKLFF. The rearrangement links TRBV13 to TRBJ1-4, with a tentative D call TRBD1 (5 bases). V was trimmed by 5 bases and J by 8 bases, leaving 15 bases between them. The CDR3 is made up of 14 amino acids. Germline V gene sequence: CDR1 PRHDT, CDR2 FYEKMQ (reference sequence).

The V gene is TRBV28, the J gene TRBJ2-2; 8 bases agree with TRBD1. Per the germline V gene, CDR1 is MDHEN and CDR2 is SYDVKM. The CDR3 length is 14 residues. Trimming removed 4 bases from V and 6 bases from J; junction bases left unmatched: 4. DNA of the CDR3: TGTGCCAGCAGTTCGGGACAGGATGCCGGGGAGCTGTTTTTT. Translating gives CASSSGQDAGELFF.

This chain links TRBV5-1 with TRBJ2-5, with D tentatively TRBD1 (6 bases). Trimming took 0 bases from V and 0 from J, leaving 9 bases between them. The CDR3 contains 15 residues. Germline V lookup: CDR1 SGHRS, CDR2 YFSETQ. CDR3 nucleotide sequence: TGCGCCAGCAGCTTGGACAGGGTTTACCAAGAGACCCAGTACTTC. It translates to CASSLDRVYQETQYF.

This chain uses TRBV5-1 with TRBJ1-1, with 10 bases matching TRBD1. Germline trimming cut 0 bases from V and 5 bases from J; bases unmatched to any gene: 4. The length of the CDR3 is 15 residues. The germline gives CDR1 SGHRS, CDR2 YFSETQ. This chain's CDR3 is CASSLGQGARTEAFF. CDR3 in DNA: TGCGCCAGCAGCTTGGGACAGGGGGCGAGGACTGAAGCTTTCTTT.

This chain links TRBV10-3 with TRBJ2-2; TRBD2 aligns across 10 bases. This CDR3 has 16 amino acids. CDR1 ENHRY and CDR2 SYGVKD come from the germline V gene. With V trimmed by 6 bases and J by 6 bases, 10 bases remained unmatched. The CDR3 DNA is TGTGCCATCAGCCTTTCTAGCGGGAGTTTCCCCGGGGAGCTGTTTTTT. Amino acid sequence: CAISLSSGSFPGELFF.

The CDR3 bases are TGTGCCAGCAGTGAAAGGGGGCAGGGGCAAGCTTTCTTT. It yields the protein CASSERGQGQAFF. The rearrangement joins TRBV6-1 to TRBJ1-1, with 7 nucleotides matching TRBD1. V lost 2 bases, J lost 9 bases, and 6 bases stayed unmatched. The CDR3 covers 13 residues. Germline loops: CDR1 MNHNS, CDR2 SASEGT.

The chain joins TRBV5-4 to TRBJ2-1, with 12 bases fitting TRBD2. The length of the CDR3 is 16 residues. The V and J ends lost 3 bases and 6 bases, in that order; junction bases with no gene match: 7. The germline V gene encodes CDR1 SGHNT and CDR2 YYREEE (reference sequence). CDR3 amino acids: CASSSTRLAGVNEQFF. CDR3 in DNA: TGTGCCAGCAGCTCGACGCGACTAGCGGGAGTCAATGAGCAGTTCTTC. The full variable domain, its missing parts supplied by reference TRBV5-4 and TRBJ2-1, is ETGVTQSPTHLIKTRGQQVTLRCSSQSGHNTVSWYQQALGQGPQFIFQYYREEENGRGNFPPRFSGLQFPNYSSELNVNALELDDSALYLCASSSTRLAGVNEQFFGPGTRLTVL.

J is TRBJ2-3 and V is TRBV5-1; 12 nucleotides align to TRBD2. Trimming took 4 bases from V and 0 from J; bases not matched to a gene: 3. CDR3 length: 16 residues. The germline CDR1 and CDR2 sequences are SGHRS and YFSETQ. This chain's CDR3 is CASSAGTSGSTDTQYF. The CDR3 DNA reads as TGCGCCAGCAGCGCCGGGACTAGCGGGAGCACAGATACGCAGTATTTT.

V gene TRBV9 combines with J gene TRBJ1-2, with 8 bases aligning to TRBD1. The CDR3 has 14 amino acids. The germline CDR1 and CDR2 sequences are SGDLS and YYNGEE. V was pared by 6 bases and J by 4 bases, with 8 bases of the junction left unmatched. DNA for the CDR3: TGTGCCAGCAACTTTGACAGGGGCGTCTATGGCTACACCTTC. Amino acids: CASNFDRGVYGYTF.

CDR3 sequence: CASTDDRGGHNEQFF. CDR3 bases: TGTGCCAGCACCGACGACAGGGGAGGGCACAATGAGCAGTTCTTC. The chain employs TRBV6-5 and TRBJ2-1; D is possibly TRBD1 (8 bases). The CDR3 length is 15 residues. V was clipped by 7 bases and J by 5 bases, with 18 bases between them. Germline V gene sequence: CDR1 MNHEY, CDR2 SVGAGI.

The sample holds one count of this clone. The chain combines TRBV7-2 with TRBJ2-1, with D possibly TRBD2 on 7 matching bases. Per germline, CDR1 SGHTA and CDR2 FQGNSA. The CDR3 loop spans 13 amino acids. V was shortened by 3 bases and J by 8 bases, with 11 bases between the two germline ends. In DNA, the CDR3 is TGTGCCAGCAGCTTGGAGGGGGGGTATGAGCAGTTCTTC. Translated, it gives CASSLEGGYEQFF.

This chain links TRBV6-1 with TRBJ2-1; 7 positions agree with TRBD1. The germline CDR1 and CDR2 sequences are MNHNS and SASEGT. The V and J ends lost 6 bases and 2 bases, in that order; junction bases with no gene match: 7. The CDR3 covers 15 residues. The CDR3 region is CASSFSGGTYNEQFF. The DNA for the CDR3 is TGTGCCAGCAGCTTTTCAGGGGGAACCTACAATGAGCAGTTCTTC.